The 3 T cell receptor beta chains reported below all come from one sample, sequenced in a study of T cells of healthy individuals. TCRdb ran MiXCR on the 5' RACE reads and lists one entry per CDR3 protein. The table shows 41,000 or so distinct CDR3 sequences, with 4% to 5% occurring only once. These receptors came from a human donor in good health.

This clonotype was observed a handful of times. The chain couples TRBV10-3 to TRBJ1-1; TRBD1 might be the D (5 bases). V shed 11 bases and J shed 4 bases, with 20 bases lying between them. Germline CDR1 ENHRY, CDR2 SYGVKD. This CDR3 region has 14 residues. The CDR3 sequence is CASDRGVLGTEAFF. In DNA, the CDR3 is TGTGCCTCCGATCGGGGGGTGCTGGGCACTGAAGCTTTCTTT.

This clonotype was found many times. The rearrangement links TRBV20-1 to TRBJ2-3; the D is unclear. V was trimmed by 5 bases and J by 1 base, leaving 7 bases between them. The CDR3 totals 12 residues. CDR1 and CDR2 (germline): DFQATT, SNEGSKA (reference sequence). The CDR3 here is CSAQLRTDTQYF. DNA for the CDR3: TGCAGTGCTCAACTTCGCACAGATACGCAGTATTTT.

The chain combines TRBV20-1 with TRBJ2-5, with TRBD2 identical over 8 bases. The V gene's germline CDR1 is DFQATT and CDR2 SNEGSKA (reference sequence). V lost 0 bases and J lost 2; bases outside the gene matches: 11. This CDR3 spans 17 amino acids. CDR3 bases: TGCAGTGCTAGAGATGAACTAGCGGAAGCACTTCAAGAGACCCAGTACTTC. Amino acid sequence: CSARDELAEALQETQYF.